One and the same sample provided the 5 T cell receptor beta chains below, sequenced in a study of cytomegalovirus exposure and HLA in healthy donors. PCR primers comprised 60 Vbeta and 13 Jbeta primers. Some clones are missing from TCRdb's copy, which holds only in-frame ones; the method was immunoSEQ multiplex PCR. The sample records about 140,000 clones, approximately 68% being singletons. The sequenced material came from PBMCs. The receptors here all came from a man aged 40-49 years in good health and CMV-seronegative.

This chain uses TRBV19 with TRBJ2-1; weak D call: TRBD2 (5 bases). The CDR3 length is 15 residues. Trimming shortened V by 5 bases and J by 9 bases, and 20 bases separated the two germline ends. CDR1 LNHDA and CDR2 SQIVND come from the germline V gene (reference sequence). Here the CDR3 reads CASSWSVGGPGEQFF. The CDR3 DNA is TGTGCCAGTAGTTGGTCAGTAGGAGGACCCGGTGAGCAGTTCTTC.

The chain employs TRBV5-1 and TRBJ2-5, with D possibly TRBD2 on 5 matching bases. V dropped 5 bases and J dropped 5 bases, with 16 bases sitting between them. Germline CDR1 reads SGHRS; CDR2 reads YFSETQ. This CDR3 is built from 14 residues. The CDR3 DNA follows: TGCGCCAGCAGACGGATACTAGGCGGGGAGACCCAGTACTTC. It yields the protein CASRRILGGETQYF.

The chain employs TRBV5-1 and TRBJ2-7; D may be TRBD1 (6 bases). This CDR3 has 16 amino acids. Germline V gene lookup returns CDR1 SGHRS and CDR2 YFSETQ. V was clipped by 0 bases and J by 3 bases, with 16 bases between them. The CDR3, as DNA: TGCGCCAGCAGCTTGGCCTCAGGACAGTCAATCTACGAGCAGTACTTC. Translated: CASSLASGQSIYEQYF. Supplemented by reference TRBV5-1 and TRBJ2-7, the full variable domain reads KAGVTQTPRYLIKTRGQQVTLSCSPISGHRSVSWYQQTPGQGLQFLFEYFSETQRNKGNFPGRFSGRQFSNSRSEMNVSTLELGDSALYLCASSLASGQSIYEQYFGPGTRLTVT.

The V gene is TRBV11-3, the J gene TRBJ2-5; 7 positions match TRBD1. CDR1 and CDR2 (germline): SGHNT, YENEEA. J lost 5 bases, V lost 1 base, and 7 bases had no gene match. The CDR3 is 15 residues long. The CDR3 bases are TGTGCCAGCAGCTTAGGGAGCGAGGGGGCGGAGACCCAGTACTTC. This sequence encodes CASSLGSEGAETQYF. The full variable domain, with the rest looked up from reference TRBV11-3 and TRBJ2-5, is EAGVVQSPRYKIIEKKQPVAFWCNPISGHNTLYWYLQNLGQGPELLIRYENEEAVDDSQLPKDRFSAERLKGVDSTLKIQPAELGDSAVYLCASSLGSEGAETQYFGPGTRLLVL.

This clone was found a few times. V usage is TRBV9 and J usage is TRBJ1-2, with 12 positions matching TRBD1. After removal of 2 bases from V and 6 bases from J, the junction contained 8 bases not matched to a gene. The CDR3 loop spans 16 amino acids. Germline lookup yields CDR1 SGDLS and CDR2 YYNGEE. The CDR3 nucleotides are TGTGCCAGCAGCGTCTCTCCGGGACAGGGGGCAGATGGCTACACCTTC. This gives the protein CASSVSPGQGADGYTF.